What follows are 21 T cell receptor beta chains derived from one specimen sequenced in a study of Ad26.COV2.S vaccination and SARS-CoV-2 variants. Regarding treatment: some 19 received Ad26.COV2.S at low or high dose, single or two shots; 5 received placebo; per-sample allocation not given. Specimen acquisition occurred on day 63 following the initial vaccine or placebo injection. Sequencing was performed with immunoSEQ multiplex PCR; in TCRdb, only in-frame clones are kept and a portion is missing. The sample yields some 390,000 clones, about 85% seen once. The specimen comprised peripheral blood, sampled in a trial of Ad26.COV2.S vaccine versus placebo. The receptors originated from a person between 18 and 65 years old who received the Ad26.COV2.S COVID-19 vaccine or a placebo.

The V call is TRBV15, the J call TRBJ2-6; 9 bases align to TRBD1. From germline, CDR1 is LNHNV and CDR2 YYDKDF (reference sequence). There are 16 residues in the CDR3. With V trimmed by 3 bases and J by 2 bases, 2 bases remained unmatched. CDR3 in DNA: TGTGCCACCAGCAGGGGGGACAGGGCTGGGGCCAACGTCCTGACTTTC. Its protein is CATSRGDRAGANVLTF.

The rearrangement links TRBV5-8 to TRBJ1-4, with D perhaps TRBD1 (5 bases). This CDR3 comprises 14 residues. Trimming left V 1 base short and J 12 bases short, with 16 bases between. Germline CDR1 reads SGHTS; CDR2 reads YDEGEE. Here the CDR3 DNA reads TGTGCCAGCAGCTTGCCAGGGAGAGGACGTGAACTGTTTTTT. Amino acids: CASSLPGRGRELFF.

Here the CDR3 reads CASSFYRGTEAFF. The CDR3 nucleotides read TGTGCCAGCAGTTTCTATCGGGGGACTGAAGCTTTCTTT. The V and J genes are TRBV6-4 and TRBJ1-1; perhaps TRBD1 as D (5 bases). Germline CDR1 is MRHNA and CDR2 is SNTAGT. There are 13 residues in the CDR3. V was cut by 5 bases and J by 5 bases, with 12 bases left in between.

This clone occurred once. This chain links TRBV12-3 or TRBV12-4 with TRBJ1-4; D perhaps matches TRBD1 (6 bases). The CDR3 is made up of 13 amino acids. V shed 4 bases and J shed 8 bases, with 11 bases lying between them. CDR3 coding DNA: TGTGCCAGCAGTTCACAGGGCGGAGAAAAACTGTTTTTT. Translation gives CASSSQGGEKLFF.

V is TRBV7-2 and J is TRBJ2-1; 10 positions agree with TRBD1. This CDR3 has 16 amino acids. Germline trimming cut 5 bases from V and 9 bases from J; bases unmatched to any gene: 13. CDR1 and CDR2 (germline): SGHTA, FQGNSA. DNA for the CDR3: TGTGCCAGCAGCCCGCAGTTAGGGACAGGGGTTGGTGAGCAGTTCTTC. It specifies CASSPQLGTGVGEQFF. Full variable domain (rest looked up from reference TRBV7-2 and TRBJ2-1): GAGVSQSPSNKVTEKGKDVELRCDPISGHTALYWYRQSLGQGLEFLIYFQGNSAPDKSGLPSDRFSAERTGGSVSTLTIQRTQQEDSAVYLCASSPQLGTGVGEQFFGPGTRLTVL.

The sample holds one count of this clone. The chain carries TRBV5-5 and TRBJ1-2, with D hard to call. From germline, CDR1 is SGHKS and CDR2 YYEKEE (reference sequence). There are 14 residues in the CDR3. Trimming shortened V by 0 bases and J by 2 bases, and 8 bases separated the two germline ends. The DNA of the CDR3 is TGTGCCAGCAGCTTGGTTGTAGGAAACTATGGCTACACCTTC. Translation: CASSLVVGNYGYTF.

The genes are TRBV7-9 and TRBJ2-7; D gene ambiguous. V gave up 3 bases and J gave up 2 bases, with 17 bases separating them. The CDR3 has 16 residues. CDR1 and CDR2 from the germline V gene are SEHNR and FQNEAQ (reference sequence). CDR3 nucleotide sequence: TGTGCCAGCAGCTTGCTGGGTAGGGCCACTACCTACGAGCAGTACTTC. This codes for CASSLLGRATTYEQYF. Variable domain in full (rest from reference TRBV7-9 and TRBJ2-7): DTGVSQNPRHKITKRGQNVTFRCDPISEHNRLYWYRQTLGQGPEFLTYFQNEAQLEKSRLLSDRFSAERPKGSFSTLEIQRTEQGDSAMYLCASSLLGRATTYEQYFGPGTRLTVT.

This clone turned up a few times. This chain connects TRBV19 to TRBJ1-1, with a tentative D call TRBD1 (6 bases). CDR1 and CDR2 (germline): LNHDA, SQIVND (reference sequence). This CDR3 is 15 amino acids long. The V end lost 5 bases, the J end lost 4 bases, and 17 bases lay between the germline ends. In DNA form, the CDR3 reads TGTGCCAGTAGTCCACAACAGGGAGGGGCCACTGAAGCTTTCTTT. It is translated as CASSPQQGGATEAFF.

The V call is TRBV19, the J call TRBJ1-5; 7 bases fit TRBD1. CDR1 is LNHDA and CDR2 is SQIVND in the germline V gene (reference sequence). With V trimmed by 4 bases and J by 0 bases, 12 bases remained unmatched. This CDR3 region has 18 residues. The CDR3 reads CASSSQGDPVYSNQPQHF. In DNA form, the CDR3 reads TGTGCCAGTAGTAGCCAGGGGGACCCAGTATATAGCAATCAGCCCCAGCATTTT.

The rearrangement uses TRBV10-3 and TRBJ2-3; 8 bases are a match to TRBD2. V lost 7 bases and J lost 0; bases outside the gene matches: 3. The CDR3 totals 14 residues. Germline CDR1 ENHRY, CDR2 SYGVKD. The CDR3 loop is CAITQRGSTDTQYF. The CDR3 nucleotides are TGTGCCATCACTCAGCGGGGGAGCACAGATACGCAGTATTTT.

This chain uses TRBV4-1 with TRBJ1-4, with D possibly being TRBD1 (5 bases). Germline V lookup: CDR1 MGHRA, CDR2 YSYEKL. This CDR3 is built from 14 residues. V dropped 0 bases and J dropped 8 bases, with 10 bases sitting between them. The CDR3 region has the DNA TGCGCCAGCAGCCAAGACAGGGCGGACGAAAAACTGTTTTTT. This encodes CASSQDRADEKLFF.

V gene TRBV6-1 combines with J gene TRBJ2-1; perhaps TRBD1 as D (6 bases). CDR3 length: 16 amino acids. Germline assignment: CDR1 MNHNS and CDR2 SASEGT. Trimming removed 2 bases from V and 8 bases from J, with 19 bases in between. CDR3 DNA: TGTGCCAGCAGTGAAAGGCGACAGGCATTCTTGTATGAGCAGTTCTTC. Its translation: CASSERRQAFLYEQFF.

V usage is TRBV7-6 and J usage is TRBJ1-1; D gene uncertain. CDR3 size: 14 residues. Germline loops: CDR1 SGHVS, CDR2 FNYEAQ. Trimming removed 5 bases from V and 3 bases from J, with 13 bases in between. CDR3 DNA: TGTGCCAGCAGCCCCCTAGAGCTCGACACTGAAGCTTTCTTT. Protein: CASSPLELDTEAFF.

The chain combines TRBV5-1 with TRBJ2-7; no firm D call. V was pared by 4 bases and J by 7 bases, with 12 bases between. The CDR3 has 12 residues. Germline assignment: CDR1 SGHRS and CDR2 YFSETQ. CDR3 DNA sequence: TGCGCCAGCAGCCCAGCCGGGCAGGAGCAGTACTTC. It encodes CASSPAGQEQYF. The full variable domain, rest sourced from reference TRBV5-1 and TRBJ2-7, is KAGVTQTPRYLIKTRGQQVTLSCSPISGHRSVSWYQQTPGQGLQFLFEYFSETQRNKGNFPGRFSGRQFSNSRSEMNVSTLELGDSALYLCASSPAGQEQYFGPGTRLTVT.

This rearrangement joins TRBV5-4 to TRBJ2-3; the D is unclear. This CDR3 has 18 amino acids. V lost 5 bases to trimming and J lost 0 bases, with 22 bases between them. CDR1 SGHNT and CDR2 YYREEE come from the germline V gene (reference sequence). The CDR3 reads CASSSGPLTLASTDTQYF. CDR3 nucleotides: TGTGCCAGCAGTTCCGGGCCATTAACTCTCGCAAGCACAGATACGCAGTATTTT. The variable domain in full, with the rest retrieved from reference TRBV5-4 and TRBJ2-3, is ETGVTQSPTHLIKTRGQQVTLRCSSQSGHNTVSWYQQALGQGPQFIFQYYREEENGRGNFPPRFSGLQFPNYSSELNVNALELDDSALYLCASSSGPLTLASTDTQYFGPGTRLTVL.

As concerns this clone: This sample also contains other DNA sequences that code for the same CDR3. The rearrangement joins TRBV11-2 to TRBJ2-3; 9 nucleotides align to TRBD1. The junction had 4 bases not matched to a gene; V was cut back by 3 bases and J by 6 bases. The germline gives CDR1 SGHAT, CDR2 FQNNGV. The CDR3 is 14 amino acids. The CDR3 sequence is CASSLGQGTDTQYF. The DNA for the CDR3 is TGTGCCAGCAGCTTGGGACAGGGAACCGATACGCAGTATTTT.

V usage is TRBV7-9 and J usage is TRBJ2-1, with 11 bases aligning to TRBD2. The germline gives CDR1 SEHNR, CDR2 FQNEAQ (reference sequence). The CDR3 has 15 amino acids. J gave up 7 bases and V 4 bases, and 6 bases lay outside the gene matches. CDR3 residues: CASSSPTSGVNEQFF. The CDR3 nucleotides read TGTGCCAGCAGCTCGCCGACTAGCGGGGTTAATGAGCAGTTCTTC.

CDR3 sequence (DNA): TGTGCCAGCAGCGCGGGGACAGATACGCAGTATTTT. Amino acid sequence: CASSAGTDTQYF. The chain carries TRBV11-2 and TRBJ2-3; the D gene is possibly TRBD2 (6 bases). The CDR3 is made up of 12 amino acids. V was trimmed by 5 bases and J by 3 bases, leaving 6 bases between them. Germline-derived CDR1 and CDR2 are SGHAT and FQNNGV. The whole variable domain, filled in from reference TRBV11-2 and TRBJ2-3, reads EAGVAQSPRYKIIEKRQSVAFWCNPISGHATLYWYQQILGQGPKLLIQFQNNGVVDDSQLPKDRFSAERLKGVDSTLKIQPAKLEDSAVYLCASSAGTDTQYFGPGTRLTVL.

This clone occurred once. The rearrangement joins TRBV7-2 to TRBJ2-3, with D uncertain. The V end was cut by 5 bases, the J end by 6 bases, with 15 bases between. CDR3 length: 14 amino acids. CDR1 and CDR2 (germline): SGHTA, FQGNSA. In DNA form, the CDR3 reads TGTGCCAGCAGCGTGGTCCTGCGTCCGGATACGCAGTATTTT. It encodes CASSVVLRPDTQYF.

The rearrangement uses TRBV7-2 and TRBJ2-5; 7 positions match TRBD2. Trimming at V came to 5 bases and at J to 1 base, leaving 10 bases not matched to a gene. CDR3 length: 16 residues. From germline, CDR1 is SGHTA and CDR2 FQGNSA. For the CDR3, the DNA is TGTGCCAGCAGCCGCCCTCTTGGGGGGGGCCAAGAGACCCAGTACTTC. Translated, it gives CASSRPLGGGQETQYF.

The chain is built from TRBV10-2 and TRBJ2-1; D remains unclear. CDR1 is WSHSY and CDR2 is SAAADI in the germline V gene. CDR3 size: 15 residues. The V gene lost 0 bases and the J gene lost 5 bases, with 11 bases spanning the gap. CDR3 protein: CASSESRPRNNEQFF. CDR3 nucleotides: TGCGCCAGCAGTGAGTCGAGACCTCGAAACAATGAGCAGTTCTTC.